This TCR beta chain is from a study of Graves' ophthalmopathy and Graves' hyperthyroidism. This clonotype was counted ten times or more. Its specificity is unknown. Amplified material comprised TCR beta CDR3 regions derived from RNA transcripts. The first-round RT-PCR employed HTBI primers together with the Qiagen OneStep RT-PCR kit. A multiplex PCR was then performed as the second round. MiXCR was run by TCRdb on the multiplex PCR reads, yielding one entry per CDR3 protein. Of about 410,000 distinct CDR3 sequences listed, 15% to 20% are singletons. The germline V gene has CDR1 SGHAT and CDR2 FQDESV (reference sequence). The CDR3 has 16 amino acids. V shed 5 bases and J 2 bases; nucleotides not matched to a gene: 8. As diagnostic evidence, clinical symptoms, serum thyroxine, TRAb, thyroid ultrasound and orbital computed tomography were relied upon. The PBMCs had their origin in 10 ml of fresh peripheral blood.

The study, taken as a whole, reports: The model's prediction of ophthalmopathy progression had roughly 71% sensitivity and approximately 77% specificity.

Sequencing was done on a sample of peripheral blood. The source is a woman between 18 and 30 years old with Graves' ophthalmopathy. The chain is built from TRBV11-1 and TRBJ2-2; 7 bases line up with TRBD2. The CDR3 region is CASSHFGTTNTGELFF. The CDR3 nucleotides read TGTGCCAGCAGCCATTTCGGGACTACCAACACCGGGGAGCTGTTTTTT.